This TCR beta chain originates from a study of T cell responses to AZD1222 COVID-19 vaccine. Here immunoSEQ multiplex PCR was the method, and the copy in TCRdb shows in-frame clones only, minus some. The sample totals over 130,000 clones. As for this clone: The antigen remains undetermined.

The study's findings and limits: Per reports, nearly half of all spike-specific TCRs target regions that are unmutated in variants. Only a handful of AZD1222 recipients were seropositive at baseline. Clonal diversity was possibly underestimated; the donors were predominantly white British and more often female. Vaccine-associated CD4 TCRs spanned spike, dominant at 160-218 and 743-854.

V was trimmed by 5 bases and J by 1 base, leaving 17 bases between them. Germline loops: CDR1 SGHTA, CDR2 FQGTGA. The CDR3 runs to 16 residues. The chain recombines TRBV7-3 with TRBJ1-2, with no clear D. The TCR was taken from an adult in good health. Specimen: peripheral blood. The CDR3 reads CASSLLNGPSNYGYTF. The CDR3 DNA follows: TGTGCCAGCAGCCTTTTAAATGGGCCGAGTAACTATGGCTACACCTTC. The full variable domain, with the rest looked up from reference TRBV7-3 and TRBJ1-2, is GAGVSQTPSNKVTEKGKYVELRCDPISGHTALYWYRQSLGQGPEFLIYFQGTGAADDSGLPNDRFFAVRPEGSVSTLKIQRTERGDSAVYLCASSLLNGPSNYGYTFGSGTRLTVV.